This T cell receptor beta chain was found in a study of T cell responses to AZD1222 COVID-19 vaccine. Findings and caveats of the study: Recipients of AZD1222 seropositive at baseline numbered only 6 or 7.

The CDR3 covers 14 residues. Germline V gene lookup returns CDR1 SGHRS and CDR2 YFSETQ. The V gene lost 4 bases and the J gene lost 3 bases, with 10 bases spanning the gap. About this clone itself: The antigen is undetermined.

The assay was immunoSEQ multiplex PCR, and TCRdb's table has in-frame clones only and misses some. The table records roughly 150,000 clones, around 88% of them present only once. The clonotype originates from an adult who received the AZD1222 COVID-19 vaccine. This chain links TRBV5-1 with TRBJ1-4, with no clear D. The source was peripheral blood, collected 28 days after the second AZD1222 dose. DNA for the CDR3: TGCGCCAGCAGCCCAACGATCCCTAATGAAAAACTGTTTTTT. Translated, it gives CASSPTIPNEKLFF.